These 6 T cell receptor beta chains were all obtained from the same sample, sequenced in a study of tumor-infiltrating lymphocytes in primary liver carcinoma. Germline DNA was also extracted, while the blood RNA originated from unsorted whole blood. Starting material of approximately 500 ng total RNA yielded TCR beta cDNA via a constant-region primer. Slightly modified ARM-PCR, run as three nested multiplex PCR rounds, produced the TCR beta libraries. It was with TRBV1-TRBV30 forward primers and a C-beta reverse primer that the first two PCR rounds were run, at about 10 cycles each. TCRdb reanalysed the multiplex PCR reads using MiXCR and keeps one entry per CDR3 protein. The sample consists of 300,000 to 400,000 distinct CDR3 sequences, almost 65% of them appearing once. The source material was peripheral blood. These receptors all come from a man in his forties with primary liver carcinoma and hepatitis B virus infection.

Turning to this clonotype: This may come from a read error, since a much larger clone is one base off. The V and J genes are TRBV6-2 or TRBV6-3 and TRBJ2-5; D remains unclear. This CDR3 is built from 12 residues. The germline gives CDR1 MNHEY, CDR2 SVGEGT. The V end was cut by 6 bases, the J end by 1 base, with 6 bases between. Written as DNA, the CDR3 is TGTGCCAGCAGCATCACCCAAGAGACCCAGTACTTC. Translating gives CASSITQETQYF.

The chain links TRBV11-2 to TRBJ2-1; D not resolved. This CDR3 is 13 amino acids long. Per the germline V gene, CDR1 is SGHAT and CDR2 is FQNNGV. Written as DNA, the CDR3 is TGTGGCATCAGCTTAGGCCTAGATAATGAGCAGTTCTTC. This codes for CGISLGLDNEQFF.

About this clonotype itself: A much larger clone sits a single nucleotide away, making a read error possible. The chain employs TRBV6-5 and TRBJ2-7; 8 positions agree with TRBD1. CDR3 length equals 14 residues. CDR1 is MNHEY and CDR2 is SVGAGI in the germline V gene. The CDR3 region is CVSSYGQGGYEQYF. The CDR3 bases are TGTGTCAGCAGTTACGGACAGGGAGGCTACGAGCAGTACTTC.

The chain uses TRBV11-2 and TRBJ2-7; TRBD2 matches at 9 bases. Per germline, CDR1 SGHAT and CDR2 FQNNGV. The CDR3 has 16 residues. The trim removed 5 bases at V and 9 bases at J, leaving 17 bases unmatched. CDR3 nucleotide sequence: TGTGCCAGCAGCCGATCTGGGACTAGCCTGGCCTATGTGCAGTACTTC. It is translated as CASSRSGTSLAYVQYF.

The chain has TRBV28 and TRBJ2-5, with 7 bases identical to TRBD1. With V trimmed by 9 bases and J by 2 bases, 9 bases remained unmatched. The CDR3 is 14 residues long. Per the germline V gene, CDR1 is MDHEN and CDR2 is SYDVKM. The CDR3 spells CARTPGTAQETQYF. For the CDR3, the DNA is TGTGCCAGGACTCCAGGGACAGCTCAAGAGACCCAGTACTTC.

Note on this clonotype: The junction differs from germline at one of its ends, possibly a read error. The rearrangement uses TRBV10-1 and TRBJ2-2, with 8 positions matching TRBD2. The CDR3 contains 15 residues. Germline V gene sequence: CDR1 WNHNN, CDR2 SYGVQD (reference sequence). Written as DNA, the CDR3 is TGCGCCGGCAGCGGGGGACTATCGCTGGCCGGGGAGCTGTTTTTT. Amino acid sequence: CAGSGGLSLAGELFF.